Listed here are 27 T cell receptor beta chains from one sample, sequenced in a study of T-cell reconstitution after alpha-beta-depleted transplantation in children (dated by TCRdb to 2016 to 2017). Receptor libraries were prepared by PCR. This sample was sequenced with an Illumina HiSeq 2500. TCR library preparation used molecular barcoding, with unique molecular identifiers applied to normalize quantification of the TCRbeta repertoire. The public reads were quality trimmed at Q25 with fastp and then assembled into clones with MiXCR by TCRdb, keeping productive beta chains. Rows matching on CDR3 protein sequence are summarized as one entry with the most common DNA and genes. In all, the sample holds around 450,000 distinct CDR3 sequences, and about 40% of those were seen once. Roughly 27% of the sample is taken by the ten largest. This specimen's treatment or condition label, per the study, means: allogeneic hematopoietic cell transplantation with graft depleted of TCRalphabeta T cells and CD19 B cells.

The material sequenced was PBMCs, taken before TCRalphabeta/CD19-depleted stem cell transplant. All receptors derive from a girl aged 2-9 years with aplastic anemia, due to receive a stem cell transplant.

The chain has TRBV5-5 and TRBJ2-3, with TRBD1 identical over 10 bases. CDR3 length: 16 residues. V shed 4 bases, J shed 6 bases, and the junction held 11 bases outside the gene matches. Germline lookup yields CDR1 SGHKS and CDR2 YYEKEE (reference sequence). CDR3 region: CASSPPGQGPRDTQYF. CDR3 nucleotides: TGTGCCAGCAGCCCACCGGGACAGGGGCCCAGGGATACGCAGTATTTT.

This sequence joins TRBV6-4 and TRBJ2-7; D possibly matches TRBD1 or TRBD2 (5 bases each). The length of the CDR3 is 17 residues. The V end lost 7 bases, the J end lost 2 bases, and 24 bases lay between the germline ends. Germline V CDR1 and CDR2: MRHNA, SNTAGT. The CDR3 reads CASTPRDGEPFTYEQYF. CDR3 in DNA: TGTGCCAGCACTCCCCGGGACGGGGAGCCCTTTACCTACGAGCAGTACTTC.

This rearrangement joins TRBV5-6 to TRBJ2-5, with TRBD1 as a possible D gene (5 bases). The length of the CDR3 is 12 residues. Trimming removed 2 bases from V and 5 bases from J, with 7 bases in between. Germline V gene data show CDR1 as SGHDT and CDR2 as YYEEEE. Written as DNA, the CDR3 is TGTGCCAGCAGCTTTGGGGCCGAGACCCAGTACTTC. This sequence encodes CASSFGAETQYF.

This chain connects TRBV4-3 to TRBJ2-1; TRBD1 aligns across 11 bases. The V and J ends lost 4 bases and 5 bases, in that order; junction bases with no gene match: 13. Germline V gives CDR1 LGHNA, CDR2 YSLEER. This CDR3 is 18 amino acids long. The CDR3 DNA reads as TGCGCCAGCAGCCTCGACGCCCCGGGACAGGGGGAGAACAATGAGCAGTTCTTC. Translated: CASSLDAPGQGENNEQFF.

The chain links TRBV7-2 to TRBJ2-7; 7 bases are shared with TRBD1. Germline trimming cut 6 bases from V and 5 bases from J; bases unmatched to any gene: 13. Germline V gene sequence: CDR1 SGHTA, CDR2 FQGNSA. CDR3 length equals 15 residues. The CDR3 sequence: CASSWLGDSPNEQYF. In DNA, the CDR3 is TGTGCCAGCAGTTGGCTCGGGGACAGTCCAAACGAGCAGTACTTC.

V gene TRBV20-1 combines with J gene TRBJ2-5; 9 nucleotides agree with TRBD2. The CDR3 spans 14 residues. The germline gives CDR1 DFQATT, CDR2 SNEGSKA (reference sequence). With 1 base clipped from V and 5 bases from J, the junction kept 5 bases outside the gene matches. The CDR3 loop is CSARVVAGAETQYF. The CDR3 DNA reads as TGCAGTGCTAGAGTGGTAGCGGGAGCGGAGACCCAGTACTTC.

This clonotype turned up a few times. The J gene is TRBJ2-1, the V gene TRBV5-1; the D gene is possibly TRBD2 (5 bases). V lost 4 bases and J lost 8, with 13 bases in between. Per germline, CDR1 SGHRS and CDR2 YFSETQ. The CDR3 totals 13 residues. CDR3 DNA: TGCGCCAGCAGCCAGTATAGCGTATATGAGCAGTTCTTC. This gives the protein CASSQYSVYEQFF.

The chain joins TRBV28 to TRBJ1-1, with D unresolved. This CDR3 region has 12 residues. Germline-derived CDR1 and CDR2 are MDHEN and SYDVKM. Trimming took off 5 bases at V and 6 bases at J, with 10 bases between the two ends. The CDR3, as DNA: TGTGCCAGCAGTAAGCCAATGGCTGAAGCTTTCTTT. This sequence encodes CASSKPMAEAFF. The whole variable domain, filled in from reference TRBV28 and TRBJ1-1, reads DVKVTQSSRYLVKRTGEKVFLECVQDMDHENMFWYRQDPGLGLRLIYFSYDVKMKEKGDIPEGYSVSREKKERFSLILESASTNQTSMYLCASSKPMAEAFFGQGTRLTVV.

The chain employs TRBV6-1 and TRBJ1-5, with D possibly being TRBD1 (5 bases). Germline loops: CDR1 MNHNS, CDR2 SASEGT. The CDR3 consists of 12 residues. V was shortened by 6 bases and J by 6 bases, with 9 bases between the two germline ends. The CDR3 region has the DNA TGTGCCAGCAGAGGCGGGGGTCAGCCCCAGCATTTT. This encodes CASRGGGQPQHF.

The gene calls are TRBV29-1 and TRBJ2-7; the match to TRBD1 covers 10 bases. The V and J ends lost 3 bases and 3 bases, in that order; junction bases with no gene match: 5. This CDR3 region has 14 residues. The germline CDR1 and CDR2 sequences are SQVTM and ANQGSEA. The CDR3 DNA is TGCAGCGTTGAGTCCGGGACAGGGGACTACGAGCAGTACTTC. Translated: CSVESGTGDYEQYF.

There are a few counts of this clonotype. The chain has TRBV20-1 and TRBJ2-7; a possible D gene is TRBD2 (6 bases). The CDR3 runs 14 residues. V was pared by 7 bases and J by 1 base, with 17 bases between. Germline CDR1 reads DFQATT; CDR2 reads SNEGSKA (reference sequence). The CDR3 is CSVRGGGWSYEQYF. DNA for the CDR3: TGCAGTGTTCGAGGAGGAGGGTGGTCCTACGAGCAGTACTTC.

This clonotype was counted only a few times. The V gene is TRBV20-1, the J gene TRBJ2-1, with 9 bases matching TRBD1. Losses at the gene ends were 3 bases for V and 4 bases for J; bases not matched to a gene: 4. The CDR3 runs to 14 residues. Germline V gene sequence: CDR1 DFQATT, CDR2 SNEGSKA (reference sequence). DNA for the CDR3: TGCAGTGCTAGCGGACAGGGGAGGTACAATGAGCAGTTCTTC. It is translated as CSASGQGRYNEQFF.

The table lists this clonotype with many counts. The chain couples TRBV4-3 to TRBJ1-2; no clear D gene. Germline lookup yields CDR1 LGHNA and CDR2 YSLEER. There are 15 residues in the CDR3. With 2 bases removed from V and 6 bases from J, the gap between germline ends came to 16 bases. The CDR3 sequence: CASSQKKGVLNGYTF. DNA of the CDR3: TGCGCCAGCAGCCAAAAAAAGGGAGTCCTTAATGGCTACACCTTC.

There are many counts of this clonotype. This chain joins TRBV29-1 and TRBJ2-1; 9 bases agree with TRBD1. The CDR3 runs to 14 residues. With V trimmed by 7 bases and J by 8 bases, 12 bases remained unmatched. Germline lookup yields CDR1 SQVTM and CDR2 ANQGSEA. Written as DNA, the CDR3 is TGCAGCGCCACCGGGACAGGGAAAGGAGATGAGCAGTTCTTC. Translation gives CSATGTGKGDEQFF.

The CDR3 loop reads CASSSPGYHEQYF. The CDR3, as DNA: TGTGCCAGCAGTTCCCCAGGGTACCACGAGCAGTACTTC. The V and J genes are TRBV27 and TRBJ2-7; weak D call: TRBD1 (5 bases). CDR3 length: 13 residues. V was clipped by 4 bases and J by 5 bases, with 12 bases between them. Germline V gene data show CDR1 as MNHEY and CDR2 as SMNVEV (reference sequence).

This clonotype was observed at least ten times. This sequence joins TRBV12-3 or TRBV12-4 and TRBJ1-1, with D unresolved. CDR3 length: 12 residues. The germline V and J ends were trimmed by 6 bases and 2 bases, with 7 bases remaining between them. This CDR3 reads CASRPGNTEAFF. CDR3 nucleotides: TGTGCCAGCAGGCCGGGAAACACTGAAGCTTTCTTT.

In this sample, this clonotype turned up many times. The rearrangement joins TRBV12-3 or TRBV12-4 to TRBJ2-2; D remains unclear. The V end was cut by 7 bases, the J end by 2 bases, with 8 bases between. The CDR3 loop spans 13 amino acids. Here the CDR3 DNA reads TGTGCCAGCACCTCCGTAAACACCGGGGAGCTGTTTTTT. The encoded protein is CASTSVNTGELFF.

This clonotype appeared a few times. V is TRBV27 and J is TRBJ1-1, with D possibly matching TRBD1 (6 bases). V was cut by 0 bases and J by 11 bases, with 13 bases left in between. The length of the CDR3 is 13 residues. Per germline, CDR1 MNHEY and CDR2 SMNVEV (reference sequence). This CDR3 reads CASSLSRGVGAFF. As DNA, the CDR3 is TGTGCCAGCAGTTTATCCAGGGGTGTGGGGGCTTTCTTT.

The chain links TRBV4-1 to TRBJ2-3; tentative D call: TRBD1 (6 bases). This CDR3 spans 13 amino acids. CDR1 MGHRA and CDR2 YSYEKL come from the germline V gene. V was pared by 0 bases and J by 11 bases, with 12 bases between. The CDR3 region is CASSQETGFEQYF. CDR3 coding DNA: TGCGCCAGCAGCCAAGAAACAGGGTTCGAGCAGTATTTT.

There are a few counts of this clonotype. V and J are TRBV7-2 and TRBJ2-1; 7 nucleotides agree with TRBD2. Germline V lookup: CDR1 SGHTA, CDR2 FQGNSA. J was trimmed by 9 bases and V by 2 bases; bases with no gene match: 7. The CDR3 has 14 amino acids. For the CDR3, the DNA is TGTGCCAGCAGCTTAAGCGGGGATAGCGGTGAGCAGTTCTTC. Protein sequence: CASSLSGDSGEQFF.

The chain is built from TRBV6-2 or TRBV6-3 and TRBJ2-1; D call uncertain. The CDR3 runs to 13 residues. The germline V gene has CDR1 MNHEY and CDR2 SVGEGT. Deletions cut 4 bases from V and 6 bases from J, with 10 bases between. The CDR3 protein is CASSSLVGNEQFF. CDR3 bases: TGTGCCAGCAGTTCCCTCGTAGGCAATGAGCAGTTCTTC.

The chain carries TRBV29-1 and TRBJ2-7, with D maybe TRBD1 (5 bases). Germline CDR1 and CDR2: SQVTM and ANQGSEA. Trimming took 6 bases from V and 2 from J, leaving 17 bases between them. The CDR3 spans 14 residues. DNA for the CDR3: TGCAGCGTCGTCCCAGGGTCCCCCCCCTACGAGCAGTACTTC. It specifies CSVVPGSPPYEQYF.

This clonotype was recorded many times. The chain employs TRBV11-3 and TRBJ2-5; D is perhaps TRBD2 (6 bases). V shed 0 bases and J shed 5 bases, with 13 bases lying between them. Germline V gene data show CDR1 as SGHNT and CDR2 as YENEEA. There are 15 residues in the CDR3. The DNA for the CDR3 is TGTGCCAGCAGCTTAGAGGCGGGGTCGGGGGAGACCCAGTACTTC. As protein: CASSLEAGSGETQYF.

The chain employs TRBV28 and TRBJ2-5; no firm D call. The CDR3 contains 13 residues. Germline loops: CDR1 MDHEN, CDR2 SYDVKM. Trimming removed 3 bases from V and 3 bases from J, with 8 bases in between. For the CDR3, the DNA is TGTGCCAGCAGTTTGAACAATAAAGAGACCCAGTACTTC. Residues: CASSLNNKETQYF.

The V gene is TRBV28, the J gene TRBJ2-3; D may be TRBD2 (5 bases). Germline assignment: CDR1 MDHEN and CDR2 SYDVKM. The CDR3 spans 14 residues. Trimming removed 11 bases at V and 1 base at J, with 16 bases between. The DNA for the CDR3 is TGTGCCGGAAACGAGGGCCGGGGCACAGATACGCAGTATTTT. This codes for CAGNEGRGTDTQYF.

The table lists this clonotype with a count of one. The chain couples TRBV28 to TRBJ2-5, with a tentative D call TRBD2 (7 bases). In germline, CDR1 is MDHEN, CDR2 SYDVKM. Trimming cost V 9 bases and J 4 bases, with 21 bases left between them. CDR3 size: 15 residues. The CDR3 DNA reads TGTGCCAGTTCAACAGGGAGGGAGAACGCAGAGACCCAGTACTTC. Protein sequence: CASSTGRENAETQYF.

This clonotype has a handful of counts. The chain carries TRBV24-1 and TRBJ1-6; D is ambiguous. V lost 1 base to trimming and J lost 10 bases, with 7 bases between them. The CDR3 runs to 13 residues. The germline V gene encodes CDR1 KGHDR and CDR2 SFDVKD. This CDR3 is CATSDFTGSPLHF. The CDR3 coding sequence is TGTGCCACCAGTGATTTCACCGGATCACCCCTCCACTTT.